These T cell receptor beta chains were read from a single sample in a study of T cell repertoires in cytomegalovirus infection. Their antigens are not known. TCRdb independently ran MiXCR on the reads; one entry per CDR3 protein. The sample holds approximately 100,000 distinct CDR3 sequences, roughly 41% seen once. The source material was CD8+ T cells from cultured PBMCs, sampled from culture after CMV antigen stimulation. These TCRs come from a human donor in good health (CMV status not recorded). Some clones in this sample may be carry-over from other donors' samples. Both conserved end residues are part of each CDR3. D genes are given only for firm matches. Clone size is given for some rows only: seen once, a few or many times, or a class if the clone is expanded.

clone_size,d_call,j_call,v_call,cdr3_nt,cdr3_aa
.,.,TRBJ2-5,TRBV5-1,TGCGCCAGCAGCTCGACAGGGAGGGAGACCCAGTACTTC,CASSSTGRETQYF
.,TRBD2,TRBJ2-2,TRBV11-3,TGTGCCAGCGCCCCCCCCCCCGGGGAGGGGAACACCGGGGAGCTGTTTTTT,CASAPPPGEGNTGELFF
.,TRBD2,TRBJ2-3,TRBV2,TGTGCCAGCAGTGAAGCCTCACTAGCGGGGGGACGCACAGATACGCAGTATTTT,CASSEASLAGGRTDTQYF
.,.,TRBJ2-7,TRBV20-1,TGCAGTGCCGTTTCAAAGACGGCCTCCTACGAGCAGTACTTC,CSAVSKTASYEQYF
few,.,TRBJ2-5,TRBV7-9,TGTGCCAGCAGCCCTCTCGGGGGACAAGAGACCCAGTACTTC,CASSPLGGQETQYF
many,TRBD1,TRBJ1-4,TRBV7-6,TGTGCCAGCAGCTTAGCACAGGGGGGGACTAATGAAAAACTGTTTTTT,CASSLAQGGTNEKLFF
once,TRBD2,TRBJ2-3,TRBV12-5,TGTGCTAGTGGTCCCTTGGCGGGGGGGCCGGGAGATACGCAGTATTTT,CASGPLAGGPGDTQYF
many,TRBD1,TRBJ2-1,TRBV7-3,TGTGCCAGCAGCCCGACAGGGGCCAATCTTTACAATGAGCAGTTCTTC,CASSPTGANLYNEQFF
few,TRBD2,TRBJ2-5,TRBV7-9,TGTGCCAGCAGCGGACCTAATCCGGGAGGACAAGAGACCCAGTACTTC,CASSGPNPGGQETQYF
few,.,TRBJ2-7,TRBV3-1,TGTGCCAGCAGCCAAGATCTATCCGAGCAGTACTTC,CASSQDLSEQYF
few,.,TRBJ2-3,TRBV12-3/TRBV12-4,TGTGCCAGCAGTTTACAAAGACTGGATCTAGATACGCAGTATTTT,CASSLQRLDLDTQYF
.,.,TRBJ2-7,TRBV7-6,TGTGCCAGCAGCTTTGGACATGGAACCTACGAGCAGTACTTC,CASSFGHGTYEQYF
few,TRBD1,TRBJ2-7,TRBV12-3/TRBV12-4,TGTGCCAGCAGTTTAACAGGGGGAATTTACGAGCAGTACTTC,CASSLTGGIYEQYF
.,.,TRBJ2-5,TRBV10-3,TGTGCCATCAGTGAGGGGGGTGGAGAGACCCAGTACTTC,CAISEGGGETQYF
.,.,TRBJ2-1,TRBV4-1,TGCGCCAGCAGCCAAAATATAGGGGAGTACAATGAGCAGTTCTTC,CASSQNIGEYNEQFF
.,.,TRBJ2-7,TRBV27,TGTGCCAGCAGTCCCGGGCTTGGCTCCTACGAGCAGTACTTC,CASSPGLGSYEQYF
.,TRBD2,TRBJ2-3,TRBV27,TGTGCCAGCAGTTCCAGCGGGGGAGGAGATACGCAGTATTTT,CASSSSGGGDTQYF
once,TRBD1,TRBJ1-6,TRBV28,TGTGCCAGCAGTTTAACAGGGGGCTTTCCAAGCTCCTATAATTCACCCCTCCACTTT,CASSLTGGFPSSYNSPLHF
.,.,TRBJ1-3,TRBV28,TGTGCCAGCAGTCCCCCCGGGGAACTATACTCTGGAAACACCATATATTTT,CASSPPGELYSGNTIYF
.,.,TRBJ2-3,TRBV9,TGTGCCAGCAGCGTAGTGCCGAGCTTCGGGGGCACGGGAGATACGCAGTATTTT,CASSVVPSFGGTGDTQYF
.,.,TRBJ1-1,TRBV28,TGTGCCAGCAGTCGACAGTTGGAGGTGTACACTGAAGCTTTCTTT,CASSRQLEVYTEAFF
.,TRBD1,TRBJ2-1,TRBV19,TGTGCCAGTAGTCCCCCCCGGGACAGGGCGGATGAGCAGTTCTTC,CASSPPRDRADEQFF
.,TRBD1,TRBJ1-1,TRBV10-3,TGTGCCATCAGTGAGTCGATGCAGGGGGCTGACACTGAAGCTTTCTTT,CAISESMQGADTEAFF
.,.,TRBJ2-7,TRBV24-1,TGTGCCACCAGTGATGACCTCTCCTACGAGCAGTACTTC,CATSDDLSYEQYF
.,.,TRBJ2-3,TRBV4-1,TGCGCCAGCAGCCAAGCAGGGGACCCGGGGGATACGCAGTATTTT,CASSQAGDPGDTQYF
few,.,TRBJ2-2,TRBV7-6,TGTGCCATGATACGGCATCCACTTACCGGGGAGCTGTTTTTT,CAMIRHPLTGELFF
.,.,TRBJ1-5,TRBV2,TGTGCCAGCAGAGACGACAGTACTCAGCCCCAGCATTTT,CASRDDSTQPQHF
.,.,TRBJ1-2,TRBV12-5,TGTGCTAGTGGTACCGACAGCTTCTATGGCTACACCTTC,CASGTDSFYGYTF
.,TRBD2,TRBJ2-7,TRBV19,TGTGCCAGTACCCCGAGGGGAGGGACGGCGTCCTACGAGCAGTACTTC,CASTPRGGTASYEQYF
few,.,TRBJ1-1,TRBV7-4,TGTGCCAGCAGCTTAGTTCAAGGGATGAACACTGAAGCTTTCTTT,CASSLVQGMNTEAFF
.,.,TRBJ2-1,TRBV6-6,TGTGCCAGCACCTACGGGGCGCAGTACAATGAGCAGTTCTTC,CASTYGAQYNEQFF
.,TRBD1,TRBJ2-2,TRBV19,TGTGCCAGTAGTTTCCTCCCGGGACAGGTTTTCGGGGAGCTGTTTTTT,CASSFLPGQVFGELFF
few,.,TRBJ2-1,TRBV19,TGTGCCAGTCTACAAAGCCTTGGGGATGAGCAGTTCTTC,CASLQSLGDEQFF
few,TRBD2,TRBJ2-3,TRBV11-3,TGTGCCAGCAGCTTAACAGCGGGGGGGATCGGCACAGATACGCAGTATTTT,CASSLTAGGIGTDTQYF
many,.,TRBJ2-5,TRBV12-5,TGTGCTAGTGGTTTGGTACTCGGGTCCCCGGAGACCCAGTACTTC,CASGLVLGSPETQYF
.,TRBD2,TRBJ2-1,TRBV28,TGTGCCAGCAGCCCCCCCGGGGGGGGACGCAATGAGCAGTTCTTC,CASSPPGGGRNEQFF
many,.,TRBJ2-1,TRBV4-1,TGCGCCAGCAGCCAAGAGGGGGCAAAAGAGGGGACTACCCACGATGAGCAGTTCTTC,CASSQEGAKEGTTHDEQFF
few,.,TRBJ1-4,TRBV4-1,TGCGCCAGCAGCCAATCCTCAGGAACAACTAATGAAAAACTGTTTTTT,CASSQSSGTTNEKLFF
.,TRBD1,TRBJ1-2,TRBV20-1,TGCAGTGCAATGACAGGGACTAACTATGGCTACACCTTC,CSAMTGTNYGYTF
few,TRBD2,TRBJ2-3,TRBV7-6,TGTGCCAGCAGCTTAGGACTAGCGGGGATCACAGATACGCAGTATTTT,CASSLGLAGITDTQYF
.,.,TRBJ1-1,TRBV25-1,TGTGCCAGCAGTCGGGGGAGGAACACTGAAGCTTTCTTT,CASSRGRNTEAFF
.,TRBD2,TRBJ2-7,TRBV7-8,TGTGCCAGCAGCTTTTTTGGGGGTAGCGGGGGTGAAGAGCAGTACTTC,CASSFFGGSGGEEQYF
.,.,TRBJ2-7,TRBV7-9,TGTGCCAGCAACACACTGGGGCAGGGCACCTACGAGCAGTACTTC,CASNTLGQGTYEQYF
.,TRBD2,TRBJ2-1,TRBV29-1,TGCAGCGTTGATACGGCTAGCGGGGCCGGGTTGAATGAGCAGTTCTTC,CSVDTASGAGLNEQFF
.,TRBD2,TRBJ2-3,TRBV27,TGTGCCAGCAGTTCGGGGGGGGGTACAGATACGCAGTATTTT,CASSSGGGTDTQYF
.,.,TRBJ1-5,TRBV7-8,TGTGCCAGCAGCTTAGGGGGAATGAATCAGCCCCAGCATTTT,CASSLGGMNQPQHF
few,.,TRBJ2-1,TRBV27,TGTGCCAGCAGTTTTGGGCTGAATGAGCAGTTCTTC,CASSFGLNEQFF
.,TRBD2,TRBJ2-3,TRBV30,TGTGCCTGGGCAGTAGGGAGGGTAGTCACAGATACGCAGTATTTT,CAWAVGRVVTDTQYF
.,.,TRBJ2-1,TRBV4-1,TGTGCCAGCAGCCAACAACAGGGTTATGAGCAGTTCTTC,CASSQQQGYEQFF
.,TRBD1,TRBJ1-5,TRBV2,TGTGCCAGCAGTGAAGCGCCCACAGGGGGCGCACCTCAGCCCCAGCATTTT,CASSEAPTGGAPQPQHF